A single TCR beta chain is shown here with its context. This sample is part of a study of shared clonotypes between healthy human individuals. Repertoires were generated with immunoSEQ multiplex PCR, while TCRdb's copy carries only in-frame clones and drops some. The sample lists 2 million to 3 million clones; more than 90% were seen once. Donors were Caucasian adults residing in Nashville, Tennessee, USA. Sequenced input: naive CD4+ T cells sorted from blood. Subset here: CD45RA+ positively selected. This receptor was identified in a man aged 18 to 29 in good health.

CDR3 amino acids: CSVEPPEGSTDTQYF. The CDR3 region has the DNA TGCAGCGTTGAACCCCCTGAAGGGTCCACAGATACGCAGTATTTT. The chain combines TRBV29-1 with TRBJ2-3; the D is unclear. Trimming took 2 bases from V and 2 from J, leaving 14 bases between them. Germline V gives CDR1 SQVTM, CDR2 ANQGSEA. The CDR3 contains 15 residues.